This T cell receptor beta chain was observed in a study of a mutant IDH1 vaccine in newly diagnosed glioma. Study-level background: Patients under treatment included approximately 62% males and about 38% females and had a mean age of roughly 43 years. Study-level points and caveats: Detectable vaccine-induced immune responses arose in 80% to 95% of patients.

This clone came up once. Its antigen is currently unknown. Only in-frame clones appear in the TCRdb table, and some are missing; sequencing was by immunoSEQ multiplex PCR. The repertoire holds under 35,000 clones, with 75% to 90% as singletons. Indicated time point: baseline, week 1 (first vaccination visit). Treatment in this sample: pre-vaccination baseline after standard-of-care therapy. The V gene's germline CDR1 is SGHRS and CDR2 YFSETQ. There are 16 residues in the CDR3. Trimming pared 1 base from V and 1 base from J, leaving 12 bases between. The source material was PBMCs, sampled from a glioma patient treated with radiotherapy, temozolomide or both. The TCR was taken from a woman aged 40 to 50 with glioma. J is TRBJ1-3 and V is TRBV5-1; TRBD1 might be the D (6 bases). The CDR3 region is CASSLQGTGSGNTIYF. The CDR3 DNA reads TGCGCCAGCAGCTTGCAGGGGACGGGATCTGGAAACACCATATATTTT.